This entry lists 26 T cell receptor beta chains sequenced from one sample in a study of blood T cell repertoires in COVID-19. TCRdb keeps only in-frame clones here, not all; method: immunoSEQ multiplex PCR. There are about 190,000 clones in the sample; roughly 89% occur only once, and around 12% lies in the top ten. The sample comprised peripheral blood. The receptors were sampled from a woman in her 70s with COVID-19, enrolled during active disease.

The chain links TRBV30 to TRBJ1-5, with D unresolved. The CDR3 has 13 amino acids. Germline CDR1 GTSNPN, CDR2 SVGIG (reference sequence). The V gene lost 5 bases and the J gene lost 0 bases, with 8 bases spanning the gap. The CDR3 protein is CAWGHYSNQPQHF. CDR3 DNA: TGTGCCTGGGGGCACTATAGCAATCAGCCCCAGCATTTT.

The J gene is TRBJ1-4, the V gene TRBV28; D may be TRBD1 (5 bases). This CDR3 has 15 residues. Trimming shortened V by 8 bases and J by 0 bases, and 13 bases separated the two germline ends. The germline V gene encodes CDR1 MDHEN and CDR2 SYDVKM. CDR3 sequence reads: CASEGTFTTNEKLFF. The CDR3 DNA follows: TGTGCCAGCGAAGGGACTTTCACAACTAATGAAAAACTGTTTTTT.

The J gene is TRBJ2-7, the V gene TRBV28; 14 nucleotides align to TRBD2. Germline CDR1 reads MDHEN; CDR2 reads SYDVKM. Trimming removed 4 bases from V and 12 bases from J; junction bases left unmatched: 8. The CDR3 totals 14 residues. The CDR3 DNA reads TGTGCCAGCAGTTCCCCGGGACTAGCGGGAGATCCGTACTTC. Translated, it gives CASSSPGLAGDPYF. Full variable domain (remainder filled in from reference TRBV28 and TRBJ2-7): DVKVTQSSRYLVKRTGEKVFLECVQDMDHENMFWYRQDPGLGLRLIYFSYDVKMKEKGDIPEGYSVSREKKERFSLILESASTNQTSMYLCASSSPGLAGDPYFGPGTRLTVT.

The chain links TRBV6-5 to TRBJ2-7; perhaps TRBD2 as D (5 bases). Germline CDR1 reads MNHEY; CDR2 reads SVGAGI. The germline V and J ends were trimmed by 3 bases and 5 bases, with 11 bases remaining between them. This CDR3 is 13 amino acids long. CDR3: CASSYEADHEQYF. The CDR3 nucleotides read TGTGCCAGCAGTTATGAAGCGGACCACGAGCAGTACTTC.

The V call is TRBV5-5, the J call TRBJ2-7; D possibly corresponds to TRBD2 (6 bases). The CDR3 sequence is 13 residues long. Germline lookup yields CDR1 SGHKS and CDR2 YYEKEE (reference sequence). The ends were cut back, 2 bases at V and 5 bases at J, with 11 bases in the middle. CDR3 bases: TGTGCCAGCAGCTTAGGTGGGAGGAACGAGCAGTACTTC. The encoded protein is CASSLGGRNEQYF.

The gene calls are TRBV5-4 and TRBJ2-1; the D gene is possibly TRBD2 (6 bases). V lost 4 bases, J lost 0 bases, and 11 bases lay in between. This CDR3 is built from 15 residues. Looked up from germline, CDR1 is SGHNT and CDR2 is YYREEE (reference sequence). The CDR3 sequence: CASSQTRISYNEQFF. The CDR3 bases are TGTGCCAGCAGCCAGACTAGAATCTCCTACAATGAGCAGTTCTTC.

V is TRBV28 and J is TRBJ2-2; D is unclear. The CDR3 runs 13 residues. From germline, CDR1 is MDHEN and CDR2 SYDVKM. Trimming stripped 8 bases from V and 7 bases from J, with 14 bases between. This chain's CDR3 is CASAILGLGELFF. The CDR3 bases are TGTGCCAGCGCCATCCTTGGGCTCGGGGAGCTGTTTTTT. Full variable domain (rest looked up from reference TRBV28 and TRBJ2-2): DVKVTQSSRYLVKRTGEKVFLECVQDMDHENMFWYRQDPGLGLRLIYFSYDVKMKEKGDIPEGYSVSREKKERFSLILESASTNQTSMYLCASAILGLGELFFGEGSRLTVL.

The chain's CDR3 is CASSSGTGFNQPQHF. CDR3 nucleotide sequence: TGTGCCAGCAGCTCCGGGACAGGTTTCAATCAGCCCCAGCATTTT. The chain carries TRBV5-6 and TRBJ1-5, with 8 bases identical to TRBD1. V lost 3 bases and J lost 3; bases outside the gene matches: 5. CDR1 SGHDT and CDR2 YYEEEE come from the germline V gene. This CDR3 has 15 residues.

This clone occurred once. The J gene is TRBJ2-1, the V gene TRBV4-1, with D maybe TRBD2 (5 bases). This CDR3 contains 16 residues. The V gene lost 1 base and the J gene lost 7 bases, with 17 bases spanning the gap. Germline V CDR1 and CDR2: MGHRA, YSYEKL. The CDR3 sequence is CASSQGSSFPLNEQFF. CDR3 sequence (DNA): TGCGCCAGCAGCCAAGGATCTAGCTTCCCGCTGAATGAGCAGTTCTTC.

This sequence joins TRBV5-6 and TRBJ1-3; 7 bases map to TRBD1. V lost 0 bases and J lost 4; bases outside the gene matches: 4. Germline V CDR1 and CDR2: SGHDT, YYEEEE. The CDR3 extends over 15 amino acids. CDR3 DNA sequence: TGTGCCAGCAGCTTGGTGGCAGGGGGAGGAAACACCATATATTTT. Protein sequence: CASSLVAGGGNTIYF.

The rearrangement links TRBV7-9 to TRBJ1-1; maybe TRBD1 (5 bases). CDR1 is SEHNR, CDR2 FQNEAQ, per germline (reference sequence). This CDR3 has 11 residues. The V end was cut by 4 bases, the J end by 6 bases, with 6 bases between. The CDR3 coding sequence is TGTGCCAGCAGCTCGGGGGCTGAAGCTTTCTTT. As protein: CASSSGAEAFF.

This clone was observed once. The chain is built from TRBV19 and TRBJ2-1; 11 bases agree with TRBD1. V dropped 6 bases and J dropped 3; count of bases not matched to a gene: 1. The CDR3 spans 14 residues. The germline gives CDR1 LNHDA, CDR2 SQIVND (reference sequence). CDR3 amino acids: CASRGTGGYNEQFF. The CDR3 DNA reads as TGTGCCAGTAGGGGGACAGGGGGCTACAATGAGCAGTTCTTC.

The J gene is TRBJ1-5, the V gene TRBV5-8; tentatively, D is TRBD1 (5 bases). Germline V gene lookup returns CDR1 SGHTS and CDR2 YDEGEE. The length of the CDR3 is 15 residues. The V end lost 4 bases, the J end lost 2 bases, and 13 bases lay between the germline ends. This chain's CDR3 is CASSGRTPGNQPQHF. Here the CDR3 DNA reads TGTGCCAGCAGCGGGAGGACACCCGGCAATCAGCCCCAGCATTTT.

This clone was picked up a small number of times. This sequence joins TRBV6-5 and TRBJ2-3; no firm D call. Germline V gene lookup returns CDR1 MNHEY and CDR2 SVGAGI. The CDR3 runs 12 residues. V lost 4 bases, J lost 2 bases, and 4 bases lay in between. CDR3 loop: CASSSNTDTQYF. The CDR3 region has the DNA TGTGCCAGCAGTTCAAACACAGATACGCAGTATTTT.

This chain connects TRBV5-5 to TRBJ2-7, with 7 bases aligning to TRBD2. The germline gives CDR1 SGHKS, CDR2 YYEKEE (reference sequence). CDR3 length: 15 residues. Trimming at V came to 6 bases and at J to 0 bases, leaving 9 bases not matched to a gene. The CDR3 here is CASTPAPGGSYEQYF. The CDR3 region has the DNA TGTGCCAGCACCCCGGCGCCGGGAGGCTCCTACGAGCAGTACTTC.

This sequence joins TRBV19 and TRBJ2-3, with TRBD1 matching over 7 bases. J lost 1 base, V lost 8 bases, and 3 bases had no gene match. Per the germline V gene, CDR1 is LNHDA and CDR2 is SQIVND (reference sequence). There are 13 residues in the CDR3. The DNA for the CDR3 is TGTGCCAGTGGGGACAGCCGCACAGATACGCAGTATTTT. This codes for CASGDSRTDTQYF.

The V gene is TRBV28, the J gene TRBJ2-7, with D unresolved. Per germline, CDR1 MDHEN and CDR2 SYDVKM. Trimming cost V 6 bases and J 0 bases, with 9 bases left between them. The CDR3 runs to 13 residues. CDR3 protein: CASRTVFSYEQYF. The DNA for the CDR3 is TGTGCCAGCAGGACTGTGTTCTCCTACGAGCAGTACTTC.

This clone showed up just a few times. CDR3: CASTPGVGSQYYGYTF. The CDR3 region has the DNA TGCGCCAGCACTCCGGGGGTGGGCTCCCAATACTATGGCTACACCTTC. The genes are TRBV5-1 and TRBJ1-2; TRBD1 might be the D (5 bases). Germline V gene sequence: CDR1 SGHRS, CDR2 YFSETQ. The CDR3 extends over 16 amino acids. Trimming removed 6 bases at V and 3 bases at J, with 21 bases between.

The gene calls are TRBV25-1 and TRBJ1-2, with 8 nucleotides matching TRBD1. Germline V CDR1 and CDR2: MGHDK, SYGVNS. This CDR3 is 15 amino acids long. J lost 8 bases, V lost 3 bases, and 11 bases had no gene match. This CDR3 is CASSEPLSGGWGYTF. The DNA for the CDR3 is TGTGCCAGCAGTGAGCCCCTTTCAGGGGGCTGGGGCTACACCTTC.

The genes are TRBV10-3 and TRBJ2-1, with TRBD2 matching over 8 bases. This CDR3 spans 14 amino acids. Unmatched junction bases numbered 7, after V lost 5 bases and J lost 7 bases. Germline V gene lookup returns CDR1 ENHRY and CDR2 SYGVKD. CDR3 nucleotide sequence: TGTGCCATCAGTAGCGGGAGCGGCCGGAATGAGCAGTTCTTC. It is translated as CAISSGSGRNEQFF.

The chain combines TRBV30 with TRBJ1-3; unclear D gene. V was cut by 8 bases and J by 4 bases, with 15 bases left in between. The CDR3 contains 13 residues. Germline V gene data show CDR1 as GTSNPN and CDR2 as SVGIG (reference sequence). The CDR3 protein is CAGVSTGGNTIYF. As DNA, the CDR3 is TGTGCCGGGGTCAGTACGGGAGGAAACACCATATATTTT.

V gene TRBV4-2 combines with J gene TRBJ1-1; weak D call: TRBD1 (5 bases). The length of the CDR3 is 15 residues. V was cut by 5 bases and J by 4 bases, with 17 bases left in between. Germline V CDR1 and CDR2: LGHNA, YNFKEQ. The CDR3, as DNA: TGTGCCAGCAGCGCACCCGAGCAAGGGGTCACTGAAGCTTTCTTT. Translation gives CASSAPEQGVTEAFF.

The chain employs TRBV11-2 and TRBJ1-5, with 10 bases aligning to TRBD1. V lost 5 bases, J lost 7 bases, and 8 bases stayed unmatched. Germline lookup yields CDR1 SGHAT and CDR2 FQNNGV. The length of the CDR3 is 15 residues. CDR3 protein: CASSPGTGVNQPQHF. CDR3 DNA: TGTGCCAGCAGCCCCGGGACAGGGGTGAACCAGCCCCAGCATTTT.

V is TRBV2 and J is TRBJ2-7; 12 bases match TRBD1. V trimming: 7 bases; J trimming: 7 bases; junction bases outside the gene matches: 8. The CDR3 runs 14 residues. Germline V lookup: CDR1 SNHLY, CDR2 FYNNEI. The CDR3: CASKEGTGGEEQYF. The CDR3 region has the DNA TGTGCCAGCAAAGAAGGGACAGGGGGCGAAGAGCAGTACTTC.

This clone showed up just once. This chain links TRBV18 with TRBJ1-2, with TRBD1 identical over 7 bases. The CDR3 runs to 14 residues. V lost 3 bases to trimming and J lost 8 bases; unmatched junction nucleotides: 9. The germline gives CDR1 KGHSH, CDR2 LQKENI. CDR3 in DNA: TGTGCCAGCTCACCCAACAGGGGTCAAAGGGGCTACACCTTC. It codes for CASSPNRGQRGYTF.

This chain uses TRBV2 with TRBJ2-3; D is undetermined. V lost 7 bases, J lost 4 bases, and 9 bases lay in between. There are 12 residues in the CDR3. Per germline, CDR1 SNHLY and CDR2 FYNNEI. This chain's CDR3 is CASILSSDTQYF. Here the CDR3 DNA reads TGTGCCAGCATTCTAAGTTCAGATACGCAGTATTTT.